The 8 T cell receptor beta chains listed next were all sequenced from one sample in a study of CD8 T cells in Susac syndrome. Reverse transcription of roughly 0.45 to 1 ug RNA was carried out with random hexamers. TCRdb reanalysed the immunoSEQ multiplex PCR reads using MiXCR and keeps one entry per CDR3 protein. This table holds 150,000 to 200,000 distinct CDR3 sequences, roughly 93% found once. The sample taken for sequencing was CD4+ T cells from PBMCs. The receptor source for this set is a human donor in good health.

In its sample, this clonotype was seen a few times. The chain is built from TRBV29-1 and TRBJ1-5, with 10 bases lining up with TRBD1. CDR3 length: 13 residues. J gave up 5 bases and V 6 bases, and 4 bases lay outside the gene matches. Germline-derived CDR1 and CDR2 are SQVTM and ANQGSEA. The CDR3: CSVGQGRDQPQHF. The CDR3 DNA reads as TGCAGCGTGGGACAGGGGCGAGATCAGCCCCAGCATTTT.

The chain carries TRBV9 and TRBJ2-3; no firm D call. The V and J ends lost 0 bases and 2 bases respectively, with 7 bases between them. The V gene's germline CDR1 is SGDLS and CDR2 YYNGEE. CDR3 length: 14 residues. The CDR3: CASSVEGITDTQYF. CDR3 bases: TGTGCCAGCAGCGTAGAAGGGATCACAGATACGCAGTATTTT.

This chain joins TRBV5-4 and TRBJ2-1; 9 positions agree with TRBD1. V dropped 0 bases and J dropped 7; count of bases not matched to a gene: 8. Germline V gene sequence: CDR1 SGHNT, CDR2 YYREEE (reference sequence). This CDR3 is 16 amino acids long. The CDR3, as DNA: TGTGCCAGCAGCTTGGCCCCGGGACAGGGAAGTAATGAGCAGTTCTTC. It specifies CASSLAPGQGSNEQFF.

This chain uses TRBV18 with TRBJ2-7, with a possible D match to TRBD1 (7 bases). The CDR3 sequence is 14 residues long. Germline V gene sequence: CDR1 KGHSH, CDR2 LQKENI. V lost 1 base, J lost 5 bases, and 12 bases lay in between. The CDR3 nucleotides read TGTGCCAGCTCACCACGGAGGGGGCTACACGAGCAGTACTTC. Its translation: CASSPRRGLHEQYF.

V is TRBV7-2 and J is TRBJ2-1, with D perhaps matching TRBD2 (6 bases). V was cut by 0 bases and J by 1 base, with 10 bases left in between. Germline V lookup: CDR1 SGHTA, CDR2 FQGNSA. CDR3 size: 16 residues. The CDR3 loop reads CASSLAASASYNEQFF. In DNA, the CDR3 is TGTGCCAGCAGCTTAGCGGCTAGCGCATCCTACAATGAGCAGTTCTTC.

J is TRBJ1-5 and V is TRBV5-1, with unresolved D. The length of the CDR3 is 15 residues. Germline lookup yields CDR1 SGHRS and CDR2 YFSETQ. Trimming removed 0 bases at V and 2 bases at J, with 9 bases between. The CDR3 is CASSLDGWGNQPQHF. CDR3 DNA: TGCGCCAGCAGCTTGGATGGGTGGGGCAATCAGCCCCAGCATTTT. The whole variable domain, filled in from reference TRBV5-1 and TRBJ1-5, reads KAGVTQTPRYLIKTRGQQVTLSCSPISGHRSVSWYQQTPGQGLQFLFEYFSETQRNKGNFPGRFSGRQFSNSRSEMNVSTLELGDSALYLCASSLDGWGNQPQHFGDGTRLSIL.

The chain carries TRBV30 and TRBJ1-4; 8 positions match TRBD1. Unmatched junction bases numbered 6, after V lost 7 bases and J lost 5 bases. This CDR3 region has 13 residues. Germline-derived CDR1 and CDR2 are GTSNPN and SVGIG (reference sequence). The CDR3 DNA reads as TGTGCCTTGGACAGGGAAAGAAATGAAAAACTGTTTTTT. Amino acids: CALDRERNEKLFF.

This clonotype showed up just a few times. Its ends do not fully match the called genes, so a read error is possible. This rearrangement joins TRBV3-1 to TRBJ1-5; D ambiguous. Germline V lookup: CDR1 LGHDT, CDR2 YNNKEL (reference sequence). The CDR3 loop spans 13 amino acids. The CDR3 DNA reads as TGTGCCAGCAGTCAAGACATAAATCAGCCCCAGCATTTT. As protein: CASSQDINQPQHF.